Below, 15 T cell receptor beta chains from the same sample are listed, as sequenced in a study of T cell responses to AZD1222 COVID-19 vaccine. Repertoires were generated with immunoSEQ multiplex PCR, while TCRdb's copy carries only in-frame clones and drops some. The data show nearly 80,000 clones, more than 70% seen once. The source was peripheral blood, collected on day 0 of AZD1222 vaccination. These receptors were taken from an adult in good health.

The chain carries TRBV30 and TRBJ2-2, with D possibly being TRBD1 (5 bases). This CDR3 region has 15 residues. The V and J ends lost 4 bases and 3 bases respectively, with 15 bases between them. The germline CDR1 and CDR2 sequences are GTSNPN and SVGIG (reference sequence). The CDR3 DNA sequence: TGTGCCTGGACCCGACAGACCCTCTACACCGGGGAGCTGTTTTTT. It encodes CAWTRQTLYTGELFF. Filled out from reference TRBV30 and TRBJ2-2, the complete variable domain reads SQTIHQWPATLVQPVGSPLSLECTVEGTSNPNLYWYRQAAGRGLQLLFYSVGIGQISSEVPQNLSASRPQDRQFILSSKKLLLSDSGFYLCAWTRQTLYTGELFFGEGSRLTVL.

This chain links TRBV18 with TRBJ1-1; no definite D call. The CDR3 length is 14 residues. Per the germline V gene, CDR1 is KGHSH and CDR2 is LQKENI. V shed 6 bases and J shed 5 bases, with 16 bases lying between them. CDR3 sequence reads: CASSPWRDETEAFF. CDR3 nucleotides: TGTGCCAGCTCTCCCTGGAGGGATGAGACTGAAGCTTTCTTT.

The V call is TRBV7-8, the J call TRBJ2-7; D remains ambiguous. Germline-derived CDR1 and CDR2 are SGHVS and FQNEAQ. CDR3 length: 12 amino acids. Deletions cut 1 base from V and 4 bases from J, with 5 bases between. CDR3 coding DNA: TGTGCCAGCAGCTTAGAGGCTTACGAGCAGTACTTC. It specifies CASSLEAYEQYF.

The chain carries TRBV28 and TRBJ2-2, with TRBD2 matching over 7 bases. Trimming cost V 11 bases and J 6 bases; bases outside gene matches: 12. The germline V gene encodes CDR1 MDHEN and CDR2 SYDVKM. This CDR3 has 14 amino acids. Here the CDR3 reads CASNGGNGAGELFF. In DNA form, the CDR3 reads TGTGCCTCTAACGGGGGGAACGGGGCCGGGGAGCTGTTTTTT. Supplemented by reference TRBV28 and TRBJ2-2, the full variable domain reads DVKVTQSSRYLVKRTGEKVFLECVQDMDHENMFWYRQDPGLGLRLIYFSYDVKMKEKGDIPEGYSVSREKKERFSLILESASTNQTSMYLCASNGGNGAGELFFGEGSRLTVL.

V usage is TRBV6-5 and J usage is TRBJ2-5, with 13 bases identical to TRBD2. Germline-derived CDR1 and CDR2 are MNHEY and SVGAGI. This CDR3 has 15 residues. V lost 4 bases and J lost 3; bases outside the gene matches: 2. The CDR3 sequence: CASSLLAGGKETQYF. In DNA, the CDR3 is TGTGCCAGCAGTTTACTAGCGGGGGGGAAAGAGACCCAGTACTTC.

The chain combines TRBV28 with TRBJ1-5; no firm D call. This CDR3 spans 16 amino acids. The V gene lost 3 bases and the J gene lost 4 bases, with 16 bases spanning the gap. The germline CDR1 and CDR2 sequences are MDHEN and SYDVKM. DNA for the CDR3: TGTGCCAGCAGTTTCCGGGGTCGAGGGTTTAATCAGCCCCAGCATTTT. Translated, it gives CASSFRGRGFNQPQHF.

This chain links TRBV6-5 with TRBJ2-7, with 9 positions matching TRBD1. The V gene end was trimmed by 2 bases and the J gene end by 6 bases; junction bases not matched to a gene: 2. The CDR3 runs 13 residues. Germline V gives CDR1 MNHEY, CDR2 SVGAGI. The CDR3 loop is CASSYGTGTEQYF. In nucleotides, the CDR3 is TGTGCCAGCAGTTACGGGACAGGGACCGAGCAGTACTTC.

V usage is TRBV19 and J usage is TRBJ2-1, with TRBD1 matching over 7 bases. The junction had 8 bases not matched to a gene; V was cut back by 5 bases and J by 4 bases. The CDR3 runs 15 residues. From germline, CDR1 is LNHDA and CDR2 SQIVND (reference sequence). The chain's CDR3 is CASSPGTALYNEQFF. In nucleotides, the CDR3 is TGTGCCAGTAGTCCCGGGACAGCCCTTTACAATGAGCAGTTCTTC.

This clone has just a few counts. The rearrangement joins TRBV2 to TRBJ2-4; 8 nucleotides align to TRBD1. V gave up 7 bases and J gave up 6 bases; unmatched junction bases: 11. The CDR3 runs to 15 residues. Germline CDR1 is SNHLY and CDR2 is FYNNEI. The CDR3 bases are TGTGCCAGCACGGCCCAGGGACAGGCACTAAACATTCAGTACTTC. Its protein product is CASTAQGQALNIQYF.

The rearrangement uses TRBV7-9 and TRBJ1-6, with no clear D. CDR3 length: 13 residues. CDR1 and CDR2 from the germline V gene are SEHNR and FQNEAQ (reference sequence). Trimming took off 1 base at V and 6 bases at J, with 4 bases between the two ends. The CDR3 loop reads CASSLGGNSPLHF. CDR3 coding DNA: TGTGCCAGCAGCTTAGGGGGTAATTCACCCCTCCACTTT.

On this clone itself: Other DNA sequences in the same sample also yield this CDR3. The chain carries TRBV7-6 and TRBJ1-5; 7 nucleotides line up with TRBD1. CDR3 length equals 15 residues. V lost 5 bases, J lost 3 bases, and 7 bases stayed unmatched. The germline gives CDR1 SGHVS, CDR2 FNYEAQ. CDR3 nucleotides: TGTGCCAGCAGCCTAGGCACAGGGGACAATCAGCCCCAGCATTTT. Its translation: CASSLGTGDNQPQHF. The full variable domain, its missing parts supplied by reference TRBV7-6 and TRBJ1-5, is GAGVSQSPRYKVTKRGQDVALRCDPISGHVSLYWYRQALGQGPEFLTYFNYEAQQDKSGLPNDRFSAERPEGSISTLTIQRTEQRDSAMYRCASSLGTGDNQPQHFGDGTRLSIL.

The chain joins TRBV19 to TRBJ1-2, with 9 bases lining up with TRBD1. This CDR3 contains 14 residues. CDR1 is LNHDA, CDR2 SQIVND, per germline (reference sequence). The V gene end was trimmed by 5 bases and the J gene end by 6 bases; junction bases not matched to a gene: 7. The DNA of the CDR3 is TGTGCCAGTAGTGGGGGACAGGGTATGAATGGCTACACCTTC. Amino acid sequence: CASSGGQGMNGYTF.

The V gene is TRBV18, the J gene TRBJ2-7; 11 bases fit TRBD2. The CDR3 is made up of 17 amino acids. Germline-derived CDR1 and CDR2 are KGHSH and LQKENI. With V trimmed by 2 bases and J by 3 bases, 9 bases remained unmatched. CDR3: CASSPVLIAGGNYEQYF. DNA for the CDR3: TGTGCCAGCTCACCAGTCCTCATAGCGGGGGGGAACTACGAGCAGTACTTC. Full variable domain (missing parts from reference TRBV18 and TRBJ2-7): NAGVMQNPRHLVRRRGQEARLRCSPMKGHSHVYWYRQLPEEGLKFMVYLQKENIIDESGMPKERFSAEFPKEGPSILRIQQVVRGDSAAYFCASSPVLIAGGNYEQYFGPGTRLTVT.

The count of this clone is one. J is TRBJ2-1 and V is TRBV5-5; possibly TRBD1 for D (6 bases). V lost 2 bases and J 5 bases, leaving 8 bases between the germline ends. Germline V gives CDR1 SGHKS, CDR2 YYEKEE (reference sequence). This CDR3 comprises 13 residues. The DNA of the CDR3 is TGTGCCAGCAGCTTCCGGGACAACAATGAGCAGTTCTTC. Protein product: CASSFRDNNEQFF.

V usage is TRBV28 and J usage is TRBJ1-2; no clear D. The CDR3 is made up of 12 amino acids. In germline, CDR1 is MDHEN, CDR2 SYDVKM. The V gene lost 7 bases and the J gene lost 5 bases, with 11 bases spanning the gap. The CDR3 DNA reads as TGTGCCAGCACCGAGCGGCAGTATGGCTACACCTTC. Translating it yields CASTERQYGYTF.